One and the same sample provided the 3 T cell receptor beta chains below, sequenced in a study of breast tumors, draining lymph nodes, adjacent tissues. TCRdb ran MiXCR on the multiplex PCR reads and lists one entry per CDR3 protein. This sample has 140,000 or so distinct CDR3 sequences, with 30% to 35% found just once. Samples came from axillary lymph nodes draining the breast cancer. Source material: axillary lymph node tissue. Receptors originate from a female donor with breast cancer. Some clones in this sample may be carry-over from other donors' samples.

The genes are TRBV12-3 or TRBV12-4 and TRBJ1-1, with D unclear. V lost 6 bases and J 0 bases, leaving 14 bases between the germline ends. CDR3 length: 15 amino acids. The CDR3 region has the DNA TGTGCCAGCAGCCCAAGGAGTGACATGAACACTGAAGCTTTCTTT. It is translated as CASSPRSDMNTEAFF.

This clonotype was seen at least ten times. This chain connects TRBV20-1 to TRBJ2-3; no definite D call. V lost 3 bases and J 3 bases, leaving 10 bases between the germline ends. Germline CDR1 is DFQATT and CDR2 is SNEGSKA (reference sequence). The CDR3 loop spans 13 amino acids. The CDR3 region has the DNA TGCAGTGCTAGCCTGGACCTGACAGATACGCAGTATTTT. Protein: CSASLDLTDTQYF.

The V and J genes are TRBV5-1 and TRBJ2-3; no reliable D call. Per the germline V gene, CDR1 is SGHRS and CDR2 is YFSETQ. CDR3 size: 14 residues. The V and J ends lost 0 bases and 11 bases respectively, with 16 bases between them. CDR3 sequence: CASSLDGPYNEQYF. DNA for the CDR3: TGCGCCAGCAGCTTGGATGGGCCCTACAATGAGCAGTATTTT.